One sample yielded the 12 T cell receptor beta chains listed below, sequenced in a study of CD8 T cells in ankylosing spondylitis. TCRdb passed the 5' RACE reads through MiXCR, listing each CDR3 protein once. The table includes 100,000 to 150,000 distinct CDR3 sequences, roughly 13% detected once. The sequenced sample was blood, either unsorted or a sorted T cell fraction (not recorded which). The receptor set was obtained from a female donor with ankylosing spondylitis or in good health (not recorded which).

The sample holds many counts of this clonotype. CDR3 residues: CASSSTYAGELFF. CDR3 coding DNA: TGTGCCAGCAGCTCAACTTATGCCGGGGAGCTGTTTTTT. The chain couples TRBV11-2 to TRBJ2-2; D gene ambiguous. V was pared by 4 bases and J by 6 bases, with 9 bases between. Germline V gives CDR1 SGHAT, CDR2 FQNNGV. The CDR3 length is 13 residues.

This clonotype was found many times. This rearrangement joins TRBV27 to TRBJ1-3; no clear D. Trimming stripped 2 bases from V and 1 base from J, with 3 bases between. The CDR3 has 13 amino acids. Germline V gives CDR1 MNHEY, CDR2 SMNVEV (reference sequence). CDR3 sequence (DNA): TGTGCCAGCAGTTTAGGGTCTGGAAACACCATATATTTT. It yields the protein CASSLGSGNTIYF.

As to this clonotype: A much larger clone differs by one base, so this may be a read error. The chain uses TRBV6-5 and TRBJ2-7, with TRBD2 matching 8 bases. Germline CDR1 reads MNHEY; CDR2 reads SVGAGI. This CDR3 contains 16 residues. The CDR3 is CASSYFGTSGLYGQYF. As DNA, the CDR3 is TGTGCCAGCAGTTACTTCGGCACTAGCGGCCTCTACGGGCAGTACTTC.

The table lists this clonotype with a few counts. The gene calls are TRBV6-2 or TRBV6-3 and TRBJ1-5, with 7 bases aligning to TRBD1. Per the germline V gene, CDR1 is MNHEY and CDR2 is SVGEGT. The CDR3 runs to 14 residues. Losses at the gene ends were 6 bases for V and 3 bases for J; bases not matched to a gene: 5. CDR3 bases: TGTGCCAGCAGGGTGACAGGGTCCAATCAGCCCCAGCATTTT. It encodes CASRVTGSNQPQHF.

The gene calls are TRBV6-1 and TRBJ2-7; TRBD1 aligns across 11 bases. Germline V gene lookup returns CDR1 MNHNS and CDR2 SASEGT. The CDR3 consists of 17 residues. Trimming took 6 bases from V and 0 from J; bases not matched to a gene: 10. DNA of the CDR3: TGTGCCAGCAGCCCTCCCCCGGGACAGGGGGGCTCCTACGAGCAGTACTTC. As protein: CASSPPPGQGGSYEQYF.

The V and J genes are TRBV7-6 and TRBJ1-1; D possibly corresponds to TRBD1 (6 bases). Trimming took off 5 bases at V and 2 bases at J, with 15 bases between the two ends. Germline V gene lookup returns CDR1 SGHVS and CDR2 FNYEAQ. The CDR3 is made up of 15 amino acids. The CDR3 loop reads CASSPTIRGNTEAFF. CDR3 nucleotide sequence: TGTGCCAGCAGCCCTACTATCAGGGGAAACACTGAAGCTTTCTTT.

This clonotype appeared many times. The chain is built from TRBV18 and TRBJ2-7, with 12 bases lining up with TRBD1. This CDR3 has 14 residues. Per germline, CDR1 KGHSH and CDR2 LQKENI. Trimming at V came to 3 bases and at J to 6 bases, leaving 3 bases not matched to a gene. The CDR3, as DNA: TGTGCCAGCTCACCCGGGACAGGGGGCTTCGAGCAGTACTTC. This gives the protein CASSPGTGGFEQYF.

The chain has TRBV29-1 and TRBJ2-3, with 13 bases identical to TRBD2. The CDR3 has 15 residues. With V trimmed by 4 bases and J by 2 bases, 3 bases remained unmatched. Looked up from germline, CDR1 is SQVTM and CDR2 is ANQGSEA. CDR3 region: CSVAGTSGTTDTQYF. For the CDR3, the DNA is TGCAGCGTTGCTGGGACTAGCGGGACCACAGATACGCAGTATTTT.

This clonotype was detected only a few times. The chain recombines TRBV20-1 with TRBJ2-4, with D perhaps assigned TRBD1 or TRBD2 (5 bases each). Looked up from germline, CDR1 is DFQATT and CDR2 is SNEGSKA (reference sequence). Trimming removed 3 bases from V and 5 bases from J, with 8 bases in between. This CDR3 region has 12 residues. CDR3 bases: TGCAGTGCTAGTGAGGGACAAAACATTCAGTACTTC. The encoded protein is CSASEGQNIQYF.

This clonotype was counted at least ten times. This chain connects TRBV4-1 to TRBJ2-5; TRBD1 is a possible D gene (6 bases). The CDR3 consists of 14 residues. The germline V and J ends were trimmed by 2 bases and 5 bases, with 12 bases remaining between them. Germline-derived CDR1 and CDR2 are MGHRA and YSYEKL. Written as DNA, the CDR3 is TGCGCCAGCAGCCAACGCAGGGGTTTGGAGACCCAGTACTTC. This sequence encodes CASSQRRGLETQYF.

This clonotype was counted at least ten times. The V and J genes are TRBV15 and TRBJ2-1; D is ambiguous. CDR3 length: 12 residues. Per the germline V gene, CDR1 is LNHNV and CDR2 is YYDKDF (reference sequence). Trimming stripped 0 bases from V and 7 bases from J, with 4 bases between. This CDR3 is CATSRDRNEQFF. In nucleotides, the CDR3 is TGTGCCACCAGCAGAGATCGGAATGAGCAGTTCTTC.

This clonotype was detected only a few times. The chain combines TRBV12-3 or TRBV12-4 with TRBJ2-3; D is ambiguous. Trimming took 6 bases from V and 4 from J, leaving 17 bases between them. The CDR3 totals 15 residues. The CDR3 sequence: CASRDAVGLADTQYF. CDR3 DNA sequence: TGTGCCAGCAGAGACGCGGTAGGGCTGGCAGATACGCAGTATTTT.